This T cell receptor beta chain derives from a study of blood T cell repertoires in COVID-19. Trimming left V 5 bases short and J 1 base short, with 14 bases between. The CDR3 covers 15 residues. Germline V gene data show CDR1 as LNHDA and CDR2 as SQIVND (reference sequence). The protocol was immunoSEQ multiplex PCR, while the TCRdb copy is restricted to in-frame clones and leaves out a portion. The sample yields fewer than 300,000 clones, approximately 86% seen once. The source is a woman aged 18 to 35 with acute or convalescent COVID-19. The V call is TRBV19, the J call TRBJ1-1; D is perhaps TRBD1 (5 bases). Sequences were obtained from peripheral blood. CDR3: CASSAAGRPNTEAFF. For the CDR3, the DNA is TGTGCCAGTAGTGCGGCAGGGCGACCGAACACTGAAGCTTTCTTT. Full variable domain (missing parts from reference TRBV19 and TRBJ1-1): DGGITQSPKYLFRKEGQNVTLSCEQNLNHDAMYWYRQDPGQGLRLIYYSQIVNDFQKGDIAEGYSVSREKKESFPLTVTSAQKNPTAFYLCASSAAGRPNTEAFFGQGTRLTVV.